Below, 15 T cell receptor beta chains from the same sample are listed, as sequenced in a study of blood T cell repertoires in COVID-19 (dated by TCRdb to 2020 to 2022). Library preparation was by the immunoSEQ multiplex PCR assay. As stored in TCRdb, this immuneACCESS dataset retains in-frame rearrangements with V and J assigned. A fraction of the clones does not appear; measured against another copy, unresolved V genes explain less than half of the discrepancy, and the remainder lacks a known reason. Here the sample has 120,000 to 150,000 clones; about 81% occur a single time. Of the sample, about 4.2% is held by the ten largest clones. Sequenced sample: peripheral blood. The receptors derive from a woman aged 80 or over with acute or convalescent COVID-19.

This clone was counted once. This chain connects TRBV4-1 to TRBJ2-7, with 13 nucleotides matching TRBD2. The CDR3 runs 19 residues. V gave up 1 base and J gave up 2 bases; unmatched junction bases: 11. Germline values: CDR1 MGHRA, CDR2 YSYEKL. The CDR3 protein is CASSQVGLAGVQLPYEQYF. The CDR3 DNA follows: TGCGCCAGCAGCCAAGTCGGACTAGCGGGAGTACAACTACCCTACGAGCAGTACTTC.

V usage is TRBV28 and J usage is TRBJ1-2; TRBD1 might be the D (5 bases). Trimming removed 4 bases at V and 2 bases at J, with 14 bases between. CDR1 and CDR2 (germline): MDHEN, SYDVKM. This CDR3 spans 15 amino acids. The CDR3 region has the DNA TGTGCCAGCAGTTGGAGATTCAGGGCGAACTATGGCTACACCTTC. Its protein product is CASSWRFRANYGYTF.

The chain couples TRBV5-1 to TRBJ2-7; 10 bases agree with TRBD1. The CDR3 is made up of 15 amino acids. V lost 4 bases and J lost 7; bases outside the gene matches: 11. Germline V gives CDR1 SGHRS, CDR2 YFSETQ. The DNA of the CDR3 is TGCGCCAGCAGCCGGGTGGGGACAGGGGAATGGGAGCAGTACTTC. As protein: CASSRVGTGEWEQYF.

The chain is built from TRBV5-1 and TRBJ2-1; 11 bases match TRBD2. Looked up from germline, CDR1 is SGHRS and CDR2 is YFSETQ. There are 15 residues in the CDR3. V dropped 0 bases and J dropped 11; count of bases not matched to a gene: 7. The CDR3 nucleotides read TGCGCCAGCAGCTTGGCGTTTACTAGCGGGAGTCAGCAGTTCTTC. Its translation is CASSLAFTSGSQQFF.

The chain links TRBV11-2 to TRBJ2-3, with 10 bases fitting TRBD1. The CDR3 loop spans 18 amino acids. V was clipped by 5 bases and J by 2 bases; unmatched bases: 13. Germline-derived CDR1 and CDR2 are SGHAT and FQNNGV. The CDR3 DNA sequence: TGTGCCAGCAGCCCGGACAGGGGGTTGGGGGGCATCACAGATACGCAGTATTTT. It codes for CASSPDRGLGGITDTQYF.

J is TRBJ1-3 and V is TRBV11-3; D gene uncertain. Germline CDR1 and CDR2: SGHNT and YENEEA. The length of the CDR3 is 12 residues. The V gene lost 5 bases and the J gene lost 9 bases, with 11 bases spanning the gap. The CDR3 spells CASSQERGTIYF. The CDR3 bases are TGTGCCAGCAGCCAGGAACGGGGCACCATATATTTT.

This chain uses TRBV2 with TRBJ1-2; TRBD1 aligns across 7 bases. The CDR3 sequence is 12 residues long. Unmatched junction bases numbered 2, after V lost 6 bases and J lost 4 bases. Germline values: CDR1 SNHLY, CDR2 FYNNEI. CDR3 loop: CASRGDSYGYTF. The CDR3 DNA follows: TGTGCCAGCAGGGGGGACAGCTATGGCTACACCTTC.

The chain joins TRBV11-2 to TRBJ2-3, with D possibly being TRBD2 (6 bases). This CDR3 contains 10 residues. V lost 10 bases and J 10 bases, leaving 12 bases between the germline ends. Looked up from germline, CDR1 is SGHAT and CDR2 is FQNNGV. In DNA, the CDR3 is TGTGCCACTCGGAGGGAGGCGCAGTATTTT. Its protein product is CATRREAQYF.

V and J are TRBV2 and TRBJ1-2; possible D gene TRBD1, 5 bases. CDR3 length: 16 amino acids. Germline lookup yields CDR1 SNHLY and CDR2 FYNNEI. Trimming shortened V by 8 bases and J by 6 bases, and 25 bases separated the two germline ends. The DNA of the CDR3 is TGTGCCAGCTACGCCCGGGCGGGGACCCAGGGCCATGGCTACACCTTC. Translated: CASYARAGTQGHGYTF.

This chain links TRBV18 with TRBJ1-4, with D perhaps matching TRBD1 (6 bases). Trimming pared 2 bases from V and 8 bases from J, leaving 21 bases between. The V gene's germline CDR1 is KGHSH and CDR2 LQKENI. The CDR3 is 17 residues long. Here the CDR3 reads CASSPIGAGAIGEKLFF. The CDR3 DNA follows: TGTGCCAGCTCACCAATTGGGGCAGGGGCGATTGGCGAAAAACTGTTTTTT.

The DNA for the CDR3 is TGTGCCAGCACCCTGGGCAGGGGGTCCTACGAGCAGTACTTC. It yields the protein CASTLGRGSYEQYF. The chain employs TRBV6-5 and TRBJ2-7; 7 bases fit TRBD1. V shed 7 bases, J shed 1 base, and the junction held 7 bases outside the gene matches. The CDR3 is made up of 14 amino acids. CDR1 is MNHEY, CDR2 SVGAGI, per germline.

This clone turned up a few times. The chain couples TRBV27 to TRBJ2-2, with 14 bases fitting TRBD2. The CDR3 has 19 residues. The germline V gene has CDR1 MNHEY and CDR2 SMNVEV (reference sequence). V was pared by 7 bases and J by 4 bases, with 14 bases of the junction left unmatched. In DNA form, the CDR3 reads TGTGCCAGCATGCGTAGACTAGCGGGAGGGGGGCGAAGCACCGGGGAGCTGTTTTTT. It yields the protein CASMRRLAGGGRSTGELFF.

CDR3 region: CASRPGQGTHNEQFF. For the CDR3, the DNA is TGTGCCAGCCGGCCGGGACAGGGTACCCACAATGAGCAGTTCTTC. The gene calls are TRBV18 and TRBJ2-1; 9 bases line up with TRBD1. Per germline, CDR1 KGHSH and CDR2 LQKENI. CDR3 size: 15 residues. Trimming took 8 bases from V and 5 from J; bases not matched to a gene: 10.

In this sample, this clone turned up a few times. The chain combines TRBV6-1 with TRBJ1-2; no clear D gene. Germline assignment: CDR1 MNHNS and CDR2 SASEGT. This CDR3 is 16 amino acids long. Trimming cost V 3 bases and J 7 bases, with 21 bases left between them. CDR3 nucleotides: TGTGCCAGCAGTGAGAGCGGACGTTCTGCCTGGGTTGGCTACACCTTC. Its translation: CASSESGRSAWVGYTF.

The rearrangement joins TRBV27 to TRBJ1-2; tentative D call: TRBD1 (6 bases). The CDR3 runs to 14 residues. Germline CDR1 MNHEY, CDR2 SMNVEV (reference sequence). V was pared by 5 bases and J by 3 bases, with 13 bases between. The chain's CDR3 is CASSAVQGDYGYTF. CDR3 bases: TGTGCCAGCAGTGCGGTACAGGGAGACTATGGCTACACCTTC.